The 14 T cell receptor beta chains below come from one sample, sequenced in a study of cytomegalovirus exposure and HLA in healthy donors. The PCR employed 60 Vbeta primers together with 13 Jbeta primers. Data came from immunoSEQ multiplex PCR; TCRdb stores just in-frame clones and leaves some out. This table lists around 190,000 clones. The sequencing sample was made of PBMCs. The receptor source for this set is a woman in her 30s in good health and CMV-seropositive.

The chain uses TRBV27 and TRBJ2-1; TRBD2 aligns across 12 bases. V gave up 4 bases and J gave up 8 bases; unmatched junction bases: 9. Germline CDR1 reads MNHEY; CDR2 reads SMNVEV (reference sequence). The CDR3 extends over 16 amino acids. CDR3 sequence reads: CASSSLTSGRFDEQFF. CDR3 in DNA: TGTGCCAGCAGTTCCCTGACTAGCGGGAGATTCGATGAGCAGTTCTTC.

The chain has TRBV6-1 and TRBJ2-1; TRBD2 agrees at 8 bases. Germline V gives CDR1 MNHNS, CDR2 SASEGT. Losses at the gene ends were 3 bases for V and 4 bases for J; bases not matched to a gene: 11. The CDR3 runs 17 residues. The CDR3 is CASSESAGSGKYNEQFF. The CDR3 DNA sequence: TGTGCCAGCAGTGAGTCAGCGGGTAGCGGGAAGTACAATGAGCAGTTCTTC.

J is TRBJ2-6 and V is TRBV9; D is undetermined. There are 19 residues in the CDR3. V dropped 0 bases and J dropped 0 bases, with 16 bases sitting between them. Germline V lookup: CDR1 SGDLS, CDR2 YYNGEE. The CDR3: CASSVVPPGGISGANVLTF. Here the CDR3 DNA reads TGTGCCAGCAGCGTAGTACCCCCGGGTGGCATCTCTGGGGCCAACGTCCTGACTTTC. Full variable domain (rest looked up from reference TRBV9 and TRBJ2-6): DSGVTQTPKHLITATGQRVTLRCSPRSGDLSVYWYQQSLDQGLQFLIQYYNGEERAKGNILERFSAQQFPDLHSELNLSSLELGDSALYFCASSVVPPGGISGANVLTFGAGSRLTVL.

This sequence joins TRBV27 and TRBJ2-7; TRBD1 agrees at 7 bases. CDR3 length: 14 amino acids. Germline V gives CDR1 MNHEY, CDR2 SMNVEV (reference sequence). J gave up 3 bases and V 5 bases, and 7 bases lay outside the gene matches. The CDR3 DNA sequence: TGTGCCAGCAGTCGCCGGACAGGCGGCTACGAGCAGTACTTC. The encoded protein is CASSRRTGGYEQYF.

J is TRBJ2-7 and V is TRBV5-1, with D tentatively TRBD2 (6 bases). Trimming pared 4 bases from V and 0 bases from J, leaving 11 bases between. CDR1 SGHRS and CDR2 YFSETQ come from the germline V gene. The CDR3 has 14 amino acids. The CDR3 DNA is TGCGCCAGCAGCCTCCGGGACTTCTCCTACGAGCAGTACTTC. Translation: CASSLRDFSYEQYF.

The chain recombines TRBV5-1 with TRBJ1-1; 7 nucleotides line up with TRBD1. The germline CDR1 and CDR2 sequences are SGHRS and YFSETQ. V lost 3 bases, J lost 0 bases, and 5 bases stayed unmatched. The CDR3 runs 15 residues. The CDR3 spells CASSSGQRLNTEAFF. The CDR3, as DNA: TGCGCCAGCAGCTCGGGACAGCGCTTGAACACTGAAGCTTTCTTT.

The chain has TRBV7-2 and TRBJ2-1; a possible D gene is TRBD2 (6 bases). The CDR3 is 14 amino acids. Trimming removed 3 bases from V and 6 bases from J, with 12 bases in between. The germline CDR1 and CDR2 sequences are SGHTA and FQGNSA. CDR3 amino acids: CASSFRERANEQFF. The DNA of the CDR3 is TGTGCCAGCAGCTTCCGGGAGAGGGCCAATGAGCAGTTCTTC.

V usage is TRBV4-2 and J usage is TRBJ2-7; D uncertain. V lost 0 bases to trimming and J lost 2 bases, with 8 bases between them. Germline CDR1 is LGHNA and CDR2 is YNFKEQ. The CDR3 runs 14 residues. As DNA, the CDR3 is TGTGCCAGCAGCCAAGACAGGCGAACCTACGAGCAGTACTTC. Its protein is CASSQDRRTYEQYF.

The V call is TRBV4-1, the J call TRBJ2-7; 7 bases are shared with TRBD1. The CDR3 has 15 amino acids. Unmatched junction bases numbered 7, after V lost 3 bases and J lost 2 bases. Looked up from germline, CDR1 is MGHRA and CDR2 is YSYEKL. The CDR3 DNA reads as TGCGCCAGCAGCCAGCCCCGGGACAGAACCTACGAGCAGTACTTC. This encodes CASSQPRDRTYEQYF.

The chain combines TRBV7-2 with TRBJ2-3; 7 bases match TRBD2. The CDR3 totals 16 residues. Germline values: CDR1 SGHTA, CDR2 FQGNSA. The junction had 14 bases not matched to a gene; V was cut back by 7 bases and J by 4 bases. In nucleotides, the CDR3 is TGTGCCAGCACGGGGGGTGGGACTACGTTCGCAGATACGCAGTATTTT. Its translation: CASTGGGTTFADTQYF.

This chain joins TRBV4-3 and TRBJ2-1; TRBD2 matches 7 bases. J was trimmed by 7 bases and V by 0 bases; bases with no gene match: 3. Germline lookup yields CDR1 LGHNA and CDR2 YSLEER. The CDR3 runs to 14 residues. The CDR3 coding sequence is TGCGCCAGCAGCCAAGATGAGGGAGGGAATGAGCAGTTCTTC. Translating it yields CASSQDEGGNEQFF.

The chain joins TRBV7-2 to TRBJ1-2; 8 nucleotides align to TRBD1. V shed 5 bases, J shed 2 bases, and the junction held 10 bases outside the gene matches. Germline V gene data show CDR1 as SGHTA and CDR2 as FQGNSA. CDR3 length: 16 amino acids. CDR3 nucleotide sequence: TGTGCCAGCAGCGTCACTACAGGGGGGGGGAACTATGGCTACACCTTC. It translates to CASSVTTGGGNYGYTF. The full variable domain, rest sourced from reference TRBV7-2 and TRBJ1-2, is GAGVSQSPSNKVTEKGKDVELRCDPISGHTALYWYRQSLGQGLEFLIYFQGNSAPDKSGLPSDRFSAERTGGSVSTLTIQRTQQEDSAVYLCASSVTTGGGNYGYTFGSGTRLTVV.

The chain carries TRBV7-6 and TRBJ2-5, with D possibly matching TRBD1 (6 bases). Germline CDR1 is SGHVS and CDR2 is FNYEAQ. The CDR3 extends over 14 amino acids. V lost 5 bases to trimming and J lost 0 bases, with 10 bases between them. CDR3 nucleotide sequence: TGTGCCAGCAGCCCCGGACAGTACCAAGAGACCCAGTACTTC. This gives the protein CASSPGQYQETQYF. The entire variable domain, with the rest obtained from reference TRBV7-6 and TRBJ2-5, is as follows: GAGVSQSPRYKVTKRGQDVALRCDPISGHVSLYWYRQALGQGPEFLTYFNYEAQQDKSGLPNDRFSAERPEGSISTLTIQRTEQRDSAMYRCASSPGQYQETQYFGPGTRLLVL.

The chain employs TRBV28 and TRBJ1-1; a weak D match, TRBD1 (6 bases). Deletions cut 5 bases from V and 7 bases from J, with 14 bases between. The CDR3 totals 13 residues. The germline CDR1 and CDR2 sequences are MDHEN and SYDVKM. CDR3 DNA: TGTGCCAGCAGTCTGGGACAATGGAGTGAAGCTTTCTTT. Protein product: CASSLGQWSEAFF.